The 32 T cell receptor beta chains in this list originate from one sample, sequenced in a study of cytomegalovirus exposure and HLA in healthy donors. The PCR was carried out with 60 Vbeta primers and 13 Jbeta primers. Clones were read by immunoSEQ multiplex PCR, and TCRdb kept only the in-frame ones, dropping some. Among about 140,000 clones listed, about four fifths were seen once. The sample consisted of PBMCs. The receptor source for this set is a woman aged 18-29 years in good health and CMV-seropositive.

The J gene is TRBJ2-7, the V gene TRBV5-1; D gene uncertain. V gave up 0 bases and J gave up 3 bases, with 7 bases separating them. The CDR3 is made up of 13 amino acids. The V gene's germline CDR1 is SGHRS and CDR2 YFSETQ. CDR3 amino acids: CASSLVPDYEQYF. CDR3 sequence (DNA): TGCGCCAGCAGCTTGGTCCCAGACTACGAGCAGTACTTC.

The V and J genes are TRBV7-9 and TRBJ1-1, with D possibly matching TRBD1 (5 bases). The CDR3 sequence is 17 residues long. Between the trimmed V and J ends, which lost 4 bases and 0 bases, there was a span of 18 bases. The germline CDR1 and CDR2 sequences are SEHNR and FQNEAQ (reference sequence). The CDR3 DNA reads as TGTGCCAGCAGCTCACCCCCCCGATGGGGCCTGAACACTGAAGCTTTCTTT. Translated, it gives CASSSPPRWGLNTEAFF.

The gene calls are TRBV2 and TRBJ2-7; D call uncertain. CDR1 and CDR2 (germline): SNHLY, FYNNEI. This CDR3 has 11 amino acids. The ends were cut back, 7 bases at V and 0 bases at J, with 4 bases in the middle. In DNA, the CDR3 is TGTGCCAGCAAACTCTCCTACGAGCAGTACTTC. Translated: CASKLSYEQYF.

For this clone: Since a much larger clone is just one base distant, this may be a read error. The chain has TRBV6-1 and TRBJ2-7; 9 positions match TRBD2. The length of the CDR3 is 15 residues. Per the germline V gene, CDR1 is MNHNS and CDR2 is SASEGT. CDR3 sequence: CASSELAGSSYEQHF. For the CDR3, the DNA is TGTGCCAGCAGTGAACTAGCGGGGAGCTCCTACGAGCAGCACTTC.

The chain joins TRBV6-5 to TRBJ2-7; D may be TRBD2 (6 bases). The CDR3 is made up of 14 amino acids. Trimming shortened V by 2 bases and J by 5 bases, and 13 bases separated the two germline ends. Germline V lookup: CDR1 MNHEY, CDR2 SVGAGI. The CDR3 DNA reads TGTGCCAGCAGTTACGGGGGGACGGCCCACGAGCAGTACTTC. This sequence encodes CASSYGGTAHEQYF.

This rearrangement joins TRBV19 to TRBJ2-3, with 12 bases identical to TRBD2. J gave up 0 bases and V 2 bases, and 3 bases lay outside the gene matches. There are 17 residues in the CDR3. CDR1 is LNHDA, CDR2 SQIVND, per germline (reference sequence). As DNA, the CDR3 is TGTGCCAGTAGTATACCCGGACTAGCGGGGAGCACAGATACGCAGTATTTT. This codes for CASSIPGLAGSTDTQYF. Based on the CDR3 plus reference TRBV19 and TRBJ2-3, the full variable domain is DGGITQSPKYLFRKEGQNVTLSCEQNLNHDAMYWYRQDPGQGLRLIYYSQIVNDFQKGDIAEGYSVSREKKESFPLTVTSAQKNPTAFYLCASSIPGLAGSTDTQYFGPGTRLTVL.

V is TRBV28 and J is TRBJ1-5; D ambiguous. CDR3 size: 15 residues. Germline V lookup: CDR1 MDHEN, CDR2 SYDVKM. V lost 4 bases and J lost 4, with 14 bases in between. The DNA for the CDR3 is TGTGCCAGCAGTTCGGCCGGGAGCCCTAATCAGCCCCAGCATTTT. Translation gives CASSSAGSPNQPQHF.

The chain couples TRBV5-1 to TRBJ1-5; tentative D call: TRBD1 (6 bases). V was clipped by 5 bases and J by 0 bases, with 15 bases between them. CDR3 length equals 16 residues. Germline lookup yields CDR1 SGHRS and CDR2 YFSETQ. CDR3 protein: CASSEGGARSNQPQHF. In DNA form, the CDR3 reads TGCGCCAGCAGTGAGGGGGGGGCGCGTAGCAATCAGCCCCAGCATTTT.

The chain couples TRBV7-6 to TRBJ2-3, with 8 nucleotides matching TRBD2. Germline V CDR1 and CDR2: SGHVS, FNYEAQ. Losses at the gene ends were 1 base for V and 2 bases for J; bases not matched to a gene: 2. The CDR3 is 15 amino acids. CDR3 coding DNA: TGTGCCAGCAGCTTAGGCGGGGGGCACACAGATACGCAGTATTTT. Translated: CASSLGGGHTDTQYF.

The V call is TRBV14, the J call TRBJ2-7, with 10 bases identical to TRBD1. The CDR3 runs 15 residues. V lost 0 bases, J lost 4 bases, and 3 bases stayed unmatched. Germline CDR1 is SGHDN and CDR2 is FVKESK. DNA of the CDR3: TGTGCCAGCAGCCAAGATCGGACAGGGGGTTACGAGCAGTACTTC. It is translated as CASSQDRTGGYEQYF.

This chain uses TRBV10-2 with TRBJ2-3, with no clear D. This CDR3 spans 12 amino acids. Germline loops: CDR1 WSHSY, CDR2 SAAADI. V was shortened by 5 bases and J by 11 bases, with 14 bases between the two germline ends. This chain's CDR3 is CASSLAPRGQYF. The CDR3 DNA reads as TGCGCCAGCAGTCTGGCCCCTCGAGGGCAGTATTTT.

This clone turned up a few times. The V call is TRBV14, the J call TRBJ1-4; D may be TRBD1 (5 bases). Trimming cost V 4 bases and J 3 bases, with 9 bases left between them. The CDR3 contains 14 residues. The germline V gene has CDR1 SGHDN and CDR2 FVKESK. The CDR3 DNA reads as TGTGCCAGCAGCCCGGGACTTCCTAATGAAAAACTGTTTTTT. Translation gives CASSPGLPNEKLFF. Variable domain in full (rest from reference TRBV14 and TRBJ1-4): EAGVTQFPSHSVIEKGQTVTLRCDPISGHDNLYWYRRVMGKEIKFLLHFVKESKQDESGMPNNRFLAERTGGTYSTLKVQPAELEDSGVYFCASSPGLPNEKLFFGSGTQLSVL.

J is TRBJ2-7 and V is TRBV5-1; 10 positions match TRBD2. The junction had 7 bases not matched to a gene; V was cut back by 5 bases and J by 5 bases. Germline V gene lookup returns CDR1 SGHRS and CDR2 YFSETQ. The CDR3 is 14 amino acids. The CDR3 loop reads CASRPGLAPHEQYF. For the CDR3, the DNA is TGCGCCAGCAGACCGGGACTAGCGCCCCACGAGCAGTACTTC.

The rearrangement uses TRBV25-1 and TRBJ1-4; no definite D call. CDR3 length: 16 residues. V dropped 1 base and J dropped 4 bases, with 13 bases sitting between them. CDR1 MGHDK and CDR2 SYGVNS come from the germline V gene. The CDR3 bases are TGTGCCAGCAGTGAATCTGGCGAGGCTGGTAATGAAAAACTGTTTTTT. The encoded protein is CASSESGEAGNEKLFF.

This chain links TRBV11-3 with TRBJ2-3; possible D gene TRBD1, 5 bases. The V end lost 5 bases, the J end lost 5 bases, and 11 bases lay between the germline ends. The CDR3 is made up of 13 amino acids. CDR1 SGHNT and CDR2 YENEEA come from the germline V gene. For the CDR3, the DNA is TGTGCCAGCAGCGGGGCGCTAGGAGATACGCAGTATTTT. The encoded protein is CASSGALGDTQYF.

The CDR3 coding sequence is TGTGCCAGCAGCTTTTATAGCGGGGGATACACAGATACGCAGTATTTT. Residues: CASSFYSGGYTDTQYF. The V gene is TRBV7-9, the J gene TRBJ2-3, with 9 bases that match TRBD2. Germline trimming cut 3 bases from V and 2 bases from J; bases unmatched to any gene: 6. CDR3 length: 16 amino acids. Germline V lookup: CDR1 SEHNR, CDR2 FQNEAQ (reference sequence).

This clone was seen once. The rearrangement links TRBV7-2 to TRBJ1-1; weak D call: TRBD1 (6 bases). The length of the CDR3 is 15 residues. The germline CDR1 and CDR2 sequences are SGHTA and FQGNSA. V lost 4 bases and J lost 2, with 14 bases in between. The CDR3 reads CASSWGQILNTEAFF. In nucleotides, the CDR3 is TGTGCCAGCAGCTGGGGGCAGATACTAAACACTGAAGCTTTCTTT.

This chain uses TRBV4-3 with TRBJ1-2; D is unresolved. V was clipped by 1 base and J by 1 base, with 7 bases between them. The CDR3 extends over 14 amino acids. The germline V gene encodes CDR1 LGHNA and CDR2 YSLEER. The CDR3 loop reads CASSQGRDNYGYTF. CDR3 DNA sequence: TGCGCCAGCAGCCAAGGGAGGGATAACTATGGCTACACCTTC.

J is TRBJ2-2 and V is TRBV6-1, with TRBD1 matching over 8 bases. CDR1 MNHNS and CDR2 SASEGT come from the germline V gene. The CDR3 is 13 residues long. The V gene end was trimmed by 10 bases and the J gene end by 4 bases; junction bases not matched to a gene: 5. CDR3 amino acids: CATRQGTTGELFF. DNA for the CDR3: TGTGCCACACGACAGGGGACCACCGGGGAGCTGTTTTTT.

This clone was seen only a few times. V gene TRBV2 combines with J gene TRBJ1-5, with D perhaps TRBD1 (5 bases). Trimming shortened V by 5 bases and J by 4 bases, and 9 bases separated the two germline ends. In germline, CDR1 is SNHLY, CDR2 FYNNEI. The CDR3 is 13 amino acids. This CDR3 reads CASSFQGNQPQHF. For the CDR3, the DNA is TGTGCCAGCAGTTTTCAGGGAAATCAGCCCCAGCATTTT.

This clone has just a few counts. The rearrangement joins TRBV4-3 to TRBJ2-1, with 11 bases identical to TRBD2. Trimming cost V 4 bases and J 5 bases; bases outside gene matches: 7. CDR3 length: 16 amino acids. In germline, CDR1 is LGHNA, CDR2 YSLEER. CDR3 DNA sequence: TGCGCCAGCAGCCCATCACTAGCGGGGGCAGACAATGAGCAGTTCTTC. Encoded protein: CASSPSLAGADNEQFF.

Only a few counts were recorded for this clone. This rearrangement joins TRBV25-1 to TRBJ2-7, with 7 positions matching TRBD1. The germline V gene has CDR1 MGHDK and CDR2 SYGVNS. Trimming took 4 bases from V and 3 from J; bases not matched to a gene: 3. The CDR3 length is 13 residues. The CDR3 spells CASSGGQHYEQYF. CDR3 DNA: TGTGCCAGCAGTGGGGGACAGCACTACGAGCAGTACTTC.

The V gene is TRBV11-3, the J gene TRBJ2-7; the match to TRBD1 covers 7 bases. The length of the CDR3 is 13 residues. CDR1 and CDR2 from the germline V gene are SGHNT and YENEEA. J lost 2 bases, V lost 5 bases, and 3 bases had no gene match. Here the CDR3 reads CASSPDRTYEQYF. The CDR3 nucleotides read TGTGCCAGCAGCCCGGACAGGACCTACGAGCAGTACTTC.

This chain's CDR3 is CASSLGRGAYEQYF. CDR3 bases: TGTGCCAGCAGTTTAGGCAGGGGAGCCTACGAGCAGTACTTC. V and J are TRBV27 and TRBJ2-7; tentatively, D is TRBD1 (6 bases). The germline V gene has CDR1 MNHEY and CDR2 SMNVEV (reference sequence). The CDR3 is 14 amino acids. V was pared by 2 bases and J by 2 bases, with 10 bases between.

The chain combines TRBV5-1 with TRBJ2-3; TRBD2 aligns across 9 bases. Per germline, CDR1 SGHRS and CDR2 YFSETQ. After removal of 0 bases from V and 2 bases from J, the junction contained 4 bases not matched to a gene. This CDR3 contains 16 residues. The DNA of the CDR3 is TGCGCCAGCAGCTTGGTAGTAGCGGGGGCCACAGATACGCAGTATTTT. It codes for CASSLVVAGATDTQYF.

This clone has just a few counts. The rearrangement links TRBV5-1 to TRBJ1-1, with D unclear. The CDR3 is made up of 12 amino acids. CDR1 SGHRS and CDR2 YFSETQ come from the germline V gene. V lost 2 bases to trimming and J lost 13 bases, with 15 bases between them. The CDR3 loop reads CASSFDGEVGFF. CDR3 DNA: TGCGCCAGCAGCTTTGACGGAGAAGTCGGTTTCTTT.

The CDR3 loop reads CAWSRGGAGNTIYF. The CDR3 DNA reads TGTGCCTGGAGCCGCGGGGGGGCTGGAAACACCATATATTTT. The gene calls are TRBV30 and TRBJ1-3, with D maybe TRBD1 (5 bases). This CDR3 has 14 amino acids. V shed 3 bases and J shed 2 bases, with 11 bases lying between them. Germline CDR1 reads GTSNPN; CDR2 reads SVGIG (reference sequence).

The chain carries TRBV5-1 and TRBJ1-6, with TRBD1 as a possible D gene (5 bases). V lost 5 bases and J lost 6, with 6 bases in between. Germline loops: CDR1 SGHRS, CDR2 YFSETQ. The CDR3 totals 12 residues. In nucleotides, the CDR3 is TGCGCCAGCAGGCAGGGTAATTCACCCCTCCACTTT. Its translation: CASRQGNSPLHF. The full variable domain, with the rest looked up from reference TRBV5-1 and TRBJ1-6, is KAGVTQTPRYLIKTRGQQVTLSCSPISGHRSVSWYQQTPGQGLQFLFEYFSETQRNKGNFPGRFSGRQFSNSRSEMNVSTLELGDSALYLCASRQGNSPLHFGNGTRLTVT.

The V call is TRBV19, the J call TRBJ2-2; 13 bases are a match to TRBD2. Germline V lookup: CDR1 LNHDA, CDR2 SQIVND (reference sequence). The CDR3 spans 16 residues. With 6 bases clipped from V and 7 bases from J, the junction kept 8 bases outside the gene matches. DNA for the CDR3: TGTGCCAGTAGCCAGACTAGCGGGGGGCATCTCGGGGAGCTGTTTTTT. This translates into CASSQTSGGHLGELFF. The complete variable domain, with remaining parts taken from reference TRBV19 and TRBJ2-2, reads DGGITQSPKYLFRKEGQNVTLSCEQNLNHDAMYWYRQDPGQGLRLIYYSQIVNDFQKGDIAEGYSVSREKKESFPLTVTSAQKNPTAFYLCASSQTSGGHLGELFFGEGSRLTVL.

This clone occurred once. The V gene is TRBV11-2, the J gene TRBJ2-1; D is undetermined. V was shortened by 5 bases and J by 6 bases, with 11 bases between the two germline ends. This CDR3 contains 13 residues. Germline CDR1 is SGHAT and CDR2 is FQNNGV. The CDR3 DNA sequence: TGTGCCAGCAGCCCCCGTCGACTCAATGAGCAGTTCTTC. It specifies CASSPRRLNEQFF.

This CDR3 reads CASSQEPGLAGTSYNEQFF. The CDR3 DNA reads TGTGCCAGCAGCCAAGAGCCGGGACTAGCGGGGACCTCCTACAATGAGCAGTTCTTC. The chain links TRBV4-2 to TRBJ2-1; TRBD2 matches at 13 bases. The V and J ends lost 0 bases and 0 bases, in that order; junction bases with no gene match: 5. This CDR3 is 19 amino acids long. CDR1 and CDR2 from the germline V gene are LGHNA and YNFKEQ.

The chain has TRBV7-9 and TRBJ1-2; 10 bases are shared with TRBD1. Germline V gene data show CDR1 as SEHNR and CDR2 as FQNEAQ (reference sequence). The CDR3 has 14 amino acids. V was pared by 4 bases and J by 2 bases, with 1 base of the junction left unmatched. The DNA of the CDR3 is TGTGCCAGCAGCTGGGGACAGGGGAACTATGGCTACACCTTC. It codes for CASSWGQGNYGYTF.